Shown below are 24 T cell receptor beta chains from a single sample sequenced in a study of T cell repertoires in cytomegalovirus infection. Via MiXCR, TCRdb re-called the reads, giving one row per CDR3 protein. The table has approximately 250,000 distinct CDR3 sequences, approximately 7% seen once. Sequencing was performed on PBMCs. These receptors were collected from a human donor in good health (CMV status not recorded). Some clones in this sample may be carry-over from other donors' samples.

This clonotype appeared many times. The chain carries TRBV6-2 or TRBV6-3 and TRBJ1-2; the D is unclear. With 6 bases removed from V and 1 base from J, the gap between germline ends came to 18 bases. CDR3 length: 16 residues. The germline V gene encodes CDR1 MNHEY and CDR2 SVGEGT. CDR3 DNA sequence: TGTGCCAGCAGCCCCCCCCGCAACTTGAATAACTATGGCTACACCTTC. Translated, it gives CASSPPRNLNNYGYTF.

This clonotype was counted many times. This rearrangement joins TRBV19 to TRBJ2-1; tentative D call: TRBD2 (5 bases). Looked up from germline, CDR1 is LNHDA and CDR2 is SQIVND (reference sequence). Trimming shortened V by 2 bases and J by 6 bases, and 8 bases separated the two germline ends. The CDR3 has 13 amino acids. The chain's CDR3 is CASSINSGNEQFF. The CDR3 DNA reads as TGTGCCAGTAGTATAAACAGCGGCAATGAGCAGTTCTTC.

This clonotype was picked up many times. The rearrangement joins TRBV14 to TRBJ2-1; 11 bases map to TRBD2. Germline V gene sequence: CDR1 SGHDN, CDR2 FVKESK. V gave up 0 bases and J gave up 9 bases; unmatched junction bases: 7. This CDR3 has 16 residues. The CDR3 DNA sequence: TGTGCCAGCAGCCAAGAACTACCCACTAGCGGGGGTGAGCAGTTCTTC. Amino acid sequence: CASSQELPTSGGEQFF.

This clonotype was seen ten or more times. The rearrangement links TRBV2 to TRBJ1-2; D is uncertain. This CDR3 contains 13 residues. V was shortened by 1 base and J by 4 bases, with 7 bases between the two germline ends. The germline V gene has CDR1 SNHLY and CDR2 FYNNEI. The CDR3 bases are TGTGCCAGCAGTGAAGTGGTCGGCTATGGCTACACCTTC. Protein: CASSEVVGYGYTF.

The table lists this clonotype with many counts. The chain recombines TRBV7-2 with TRBJ1-1, with D tentatively TRBD1 (6 bases). The CDR3 length is 12 residues. CDR1 is SGHTA and CDR2 is FQGNSA in the germline V gene. V was cut by 7 bases and J by 10 bases, with 16 bases left in between. The CDR3 nucleotides are TGTGCCAGCAACAGCCAGGGGAGCGGAGCTTTCTTT. It is translated as CASNSQGSGAFF.

There are many counts of this clonotype. The rearrangement joins TRBV7-2 to TRBJ2-5; tentative D call: TRBD2 (6 bases). Germline CDR1 is SGHTA and CDR2 is FQGNSA. This CDR3 comprises 13 residues. V gave up 4 bases and J gave up 9 bases, with 15 bases separating them. CDR3 nucleotides: TGTGCCAGCAGCTCCCGGGAGATCGTTCCCCAGTACTTC. As protein: CASSSREIVPQYF.

This clonotype was detected many times. The chain has TRBV6-5 and TRBJ1-1; 12 bases align to TRBD1. Germline trimming cut 5 bases from V and 2 bases from J; bases unmatched to any gene: 3. The CDR3 spans 15 residues. The V gene's germline CDR1 is MNHEY and CDR2 SVGAGI. CDR3 residues: CASSGDRGQNTEAFF. CDR3 nucleotides: TGTGCCAGCAGTGGGGACAGGGGGCAAAACACTGAAGCTTTCTTT.

This clonotype was recorded many times. The chain combines TRBV5-1 with TRBJ1-4; D call uncertain. From germline, CDR1 is SGHRS and CDR2 YFSETQ. The CDR3 runs to 14 residues. Trimming took off 0 bases at V and 7 bases at J, with 10 bases between the two ends. CDR3 sequence: CASSLGSGGEKLFF. The CDR3 region has the DNA TGCGCCAGCAGCTTGGGCTCGGGCGGTGAAAAACTGTTTTTT.

This clonotype was picked up many times. CDR3 bases: TGTGCCAGCAGCTTAAAACGGGTAGTACCCACTGAAGCTTTCTTT. Protein: CASSLKRVVPTEAFF. V gene TRBV7-8 combines with J gene TRBJ1-1; D not resolved. Trimming pared 2 bases from V and 4 bases from J, leaving 14 bases between. Germline assignment: CDR1 SGHVS and CDR2 FQNEAQ. The CDR3 extends over 15 amino acids.

This clonotype was detected a few times. This sequence joins TRBV12-3 or TRBV12-4 and TRBJ1-4; D is unclear. This CDR3 contains 13 residues. The V end lost 3 bases, the J end lost 8 bases, and 10 bases lay between the germline ends. CDR3 nucleotide sequence: TGTGCCAGCAGTTTCAGGTGGAACGAAAAACTGTTTTTT. Amino acids: CASSFRWNEKLFF.

This clonotype appeared a few times. The chain combines TRBV2 with TRBJ2-5; the match to TRBD2 covers 11 bases. J was trimmed by 2 bases and V by 5 bases; bases with no gene match: 7. CDR1 SNHLY and CDR2 FYNNEI come from the germline V gene. The CDR3 has 16 residues. Here the CDR3 reads CASSRAGTSGQETQYF. CDR3 in DNA: TGTGCCAGCAGTAGGGCCGGGACTAGCGGTCAAGAGACCCAGTACTTC.

This clonotype was counted at least ten times. This rearrangement joins TRBV28 to TRBJ1-4, with D possibly matching TRBD1 (6 bases). Germline CDR1 is MDHEN and CDR2 is SYDVKM. CDR3 length: 14 amino acids. The V end was cut by 6 bases, the J end by 8 bases, with 16 bases between. In nucleotides, the CDR3 is TGTGCCAGCAGCTCCACAGGGTGGGGGGAAAAACTGTTTTTT. This translates into CASSSTGWGEKLFF. Complete variable domain (other parts from reference TRBV28 and TRBJ1-4): DVKVTQSSRYLVKRTGEKVFLECVQDMDHENMFWYRQDPGLGLRLIYFSYDVKMKEKGDIPEGYSVSREKKERFSLILESASTNQTSMYLCASSSTGWGEKLFFGSGTQLSVL.

This clonotype has only a few counts. The chain recombines TRBV19 with TRBJ1-5; 9 nucleotides line up with TRBD1. Germline V gives CDR1 LNHDA, CDR2 SQIVND (reference sequence). This CDR3 contains 16 residues. With 4 bases clipped from V and 7 bases from J, the junction kept 11 bases outside the gene matches. CDR3 nucleotide sequence: TGTGCCAGTAGTACCTCGGACAGGGGTGGTGGGCAGCCCCAGCATTTT. This translates into CASSTSDRGGGQPQHF.

This clonotype was observed many times. This rearrangement joins TRBV2 to TRBJ1-2; 7 positions agree with TRBD1. Trimming cost V 4 bases and J 2 bases; bases outside gene matches: 4. The CDR3 is 14 amino acids. Germline V CDR1 and CDR2: SNHLY, FYNNEI. CDR3 nucleotides: TGTGCCAGCAGTGGGCAGACAGGGAACTATGGCTACACCTTC. It translates to CASSGQTGNYGYTF.

This clonotype was seen ten or more times. The chain recombines TRBV7-2 with TRBJ2-3; D not resolved. The CDR3 covers 13 residues. Trimming shortened V by 5 bases and J by 2 bases, and 8 bases separated the two germline ends. Looked up from germline, CDR1 is SGHTA and CDR2 is FQGNSA. The CDR3 DNA sequence: TGTGCCAGCAGCCGTATACACACAGATACGCAGTATTTT. Translating it yields CASSRIHTDTQYF.

This clonotype has at least ten counts. The V call is TRBV7-8, the J call TRBJ2-5, with 7 bases lining up with TRBD1. The CDR3 is 15 residues long. V lost 1 base, J lost 4 bases, and 6 bases stayed unmatched. Germline CDR1 is SGHVS and CDR2 is FQNEAQ. In nucleotides, the CDR3 is TGTGCCAGCAGCTTAGGTGACAGGGTCGGAGAGACCCAGTACTTC. It codes for CASSLGDRVGETQYF.

This clonotype was seen many times. The gene calls are TRBV19 and TRBJ1-1; 8 nucleotides match TRBD1. Germline V gives CDR1 LNHDA, CDR2 SQIVND (reference sequence). This CDR3 has 13 residues. In DNA, the CDR3 is TGTGCTTCGGACAGGGCCATGAACACTGAAGCTTTCTTT. Translated, it gives CASDRAMNTEAFF.

Ten or more counts support this clonotype. The V gene is TRBV5-1, the J gene TRBJ1-1; D call uncertain. Per the germline V gene, CDR1 is SGHRS and CDR2 is YFSETQ. This CDR3 contains 14 residues. V was trimmed by 0 bases and J by 2 bases, leaving 8 bases between them. CDR3 sequence reads: CASSLEDVNTEAFF. CDR3 nucleotide sequence: TGCGCCAGCAGCTTGGAGGACGTCAACACTGAAGCTTTCTTT.

This clonotype was observed at least ten times. The V and J genes are TRBV6-4 and TRBJ2-1; maybe TRBD2 (6 bases). V lost 1 base and J 6 bases, leaving 7 bases between the germline ends. The CDR3 totals 13 residues. CDR1 MRHNA and CDR2 SNTAGT come from the germline V gene. Written as DNA, the CDR3 is TGTGCCAGCAGTGACTGGGGGGTCAATGAGCAGTTCTTC. It codes for CASSDWGVNEQFF.

Ten or more counts support this clonotype. The genes are TRBV28 and TRBJ1-2, with no clear D. This CDR3 contains 14 residues. CDR1 is MDHEN, CDR2 SYDVKM, per germline. Trimming removed 6 bases from V and 7 bases from J, with 18 bases in between. DNA for the CDR3: TGTGCCAGCAGCGTCACACGATTCGGGCTTGGCTACACCTTC. As protein: CASSVTRFGLGYTF.

The chain is built from TRBV6-5 and TRBJ2-5, with 12 bases lining up with TRBD1. The CDR3 extends over 14 amino acids. Germline V gives CDR1 MNHEY, CDR2 SVGAGI. V dropped 6 bases and J dropped 5; count of bases not matched to a gene: 4. The CDR3 DNA is TGTGCCAGCAGAGGGACAGGGGGCTTTGAGACCCAGTACTTC. Encoded protein: CASRGTGGFETQYF.

V is TRBV20-1 and J is TRBJ1-3; 7 bases agree with TRBD1. Germline values: CDR1 DFQATT, CDR2 SNEGSKA (reference sequence). This CDR3 has 13 residues. V trimming: 3 bases; J trimming: 2 bases; junction bases outside the gene matches: 1. The CDR3 region has the DNA TGCAGTGCTAGTACAGGGGCTGGAAACACCATATATTTT. Residues: CSASTGAGNTIYF.

This clonotype was found many times. V is TRBV5-1 and J is TRBJ2-7; 10 positions agree with TRBD1. The CDR3 consists of 14 residues. Per the germline V gene, CDR1 is SGHRS and CDR2 is YFSETQ. V lost 5 bases to trimming and J lost 6 bases; unmatched junction nucleotides: 8. The CDR3 nucleotides are TGCGCCAGCAGTTCCGGGACAGGGGTTCTCGAGCAGTACTTC. Its translation: CASSSGTGVLEQYF.

This clonotype appeared many times. The chain recombines TRBV7-2 with TRBJ2-5; TRBD1 agrees at 8 bases. This CDR3 has 16 residues. CDR1 is SGHTA, CDR2 FQGNSA, per germline. V trimming: 0 bases; J trimming: 4 bases; junction bases outside the gene matches: 7. The CDR3 DNA is TGTGCCAGCAGCTTAGCTGGTTCAGGGGGCCCAGAGACCCAGTACTTC. Encoded protein: CASSLAGSGGPETQYF.